A single TCR beta chain is shown here with its context. The data originate from a study of control samples from healthy donors and cancer patients. The assay was immunoSEQ multiplex PCR, and TCRdb's table has in-frame clones only and misses some. The sample lists 120,000 to 150,000 clones, 94% occurring once. The material sequenced was blood. The sequence came from a man aged 35-49 years in good health.

This CDR3 reads CASSASGTSGSGEQYF. DNA of the CDR3: TGTGCCAGCAGCGCCTCCGGGACTAGCGGGAGCGGCGAGCAGTACTTC. The chain is built from TRBV9 and TRBJ2-7; TRBD2 matches at 14 bases. This CDR3 comprises 16 residues. Per the germline V gene, CDR1 is SGDLS and CDR2 is YYNGEE. The trim removed 3 bases at V and 6 bases at J, leaving 8 bases unmatched. Together with reference TRBV9 and TRBJ2-7, the CDR3 gives the full variable domain: DSGVTQTPKHLITATGQRVTLRCSPRSGDLSVYWYQQSLDQGLQFLIQYYNGEERAKGNILERFSAQQFPDLHSELNLSSLELGDSALYFCASSASGTSGSGEQYFGPGTRLTVT.